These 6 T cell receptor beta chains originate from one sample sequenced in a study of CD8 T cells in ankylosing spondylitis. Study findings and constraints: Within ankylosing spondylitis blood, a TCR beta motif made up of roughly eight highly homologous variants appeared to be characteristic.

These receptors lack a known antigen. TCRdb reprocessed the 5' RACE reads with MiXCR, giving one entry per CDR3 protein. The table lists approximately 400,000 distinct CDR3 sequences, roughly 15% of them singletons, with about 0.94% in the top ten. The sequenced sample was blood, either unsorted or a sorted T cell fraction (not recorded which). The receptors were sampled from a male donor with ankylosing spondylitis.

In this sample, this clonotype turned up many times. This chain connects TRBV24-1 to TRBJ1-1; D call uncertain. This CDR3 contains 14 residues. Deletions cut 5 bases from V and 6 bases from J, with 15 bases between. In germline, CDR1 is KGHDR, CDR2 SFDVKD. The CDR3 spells CATSAGRGIAEAFF. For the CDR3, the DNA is TGTGCCACCAGTGCCGGGCGGGGAATCGCTGAAGCTTTCTTT.

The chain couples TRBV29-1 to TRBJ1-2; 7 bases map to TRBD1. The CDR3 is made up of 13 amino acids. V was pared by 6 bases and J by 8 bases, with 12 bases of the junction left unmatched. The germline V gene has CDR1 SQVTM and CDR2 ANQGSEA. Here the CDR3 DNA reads TGCAGCGTCGGATCGGACAGGACTGAGGGCTACACCTTC. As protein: CSVGSDRTEGYTF.

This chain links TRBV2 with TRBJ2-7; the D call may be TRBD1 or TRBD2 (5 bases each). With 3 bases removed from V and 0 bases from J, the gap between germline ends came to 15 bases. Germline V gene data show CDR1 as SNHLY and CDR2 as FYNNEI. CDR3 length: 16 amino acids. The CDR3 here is CASSDDTGPSSYEQYF. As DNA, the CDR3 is TGTGCCAGCAGTGACGATACGGGACCGAGCTCCTACGAGCAGTACTTC.

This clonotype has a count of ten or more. The CDR3: CASSFRLVGSTDTQYF. CDR3 coding DNA: TGTGCCAGCAGTTTCCGACTAGTGGGGAGCACAGATACGCAGTATTTT. This sequence joins TRBV12-3 or TRBV12-4 and TRBJ2-3, with D perhaps matching TRBD2 (6 bases). The CDR3 covers 16 residues. V was shortened by 3 bases and J by 0 bases, with 13 bases between the two germline ends.

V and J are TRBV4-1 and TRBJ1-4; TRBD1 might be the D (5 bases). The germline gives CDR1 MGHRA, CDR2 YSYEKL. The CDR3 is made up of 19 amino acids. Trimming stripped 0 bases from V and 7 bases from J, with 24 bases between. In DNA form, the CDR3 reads TGCGCCAGCAGCCAAGATCCTAACAGGTTGTGGGATGAGAGTGAAAAACTGTTTTTT. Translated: CASSQDPNRLWDESEKLFF.

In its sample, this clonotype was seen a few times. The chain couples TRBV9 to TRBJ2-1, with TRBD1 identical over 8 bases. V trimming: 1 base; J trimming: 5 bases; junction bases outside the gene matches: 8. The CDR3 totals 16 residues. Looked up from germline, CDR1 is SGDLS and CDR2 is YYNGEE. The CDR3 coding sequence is TGTGCCAGCAGCGTAACCATACAGGGGGGTAACAATGAGCAGTTCTTC. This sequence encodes CASSVTIQGGNNEQFF.